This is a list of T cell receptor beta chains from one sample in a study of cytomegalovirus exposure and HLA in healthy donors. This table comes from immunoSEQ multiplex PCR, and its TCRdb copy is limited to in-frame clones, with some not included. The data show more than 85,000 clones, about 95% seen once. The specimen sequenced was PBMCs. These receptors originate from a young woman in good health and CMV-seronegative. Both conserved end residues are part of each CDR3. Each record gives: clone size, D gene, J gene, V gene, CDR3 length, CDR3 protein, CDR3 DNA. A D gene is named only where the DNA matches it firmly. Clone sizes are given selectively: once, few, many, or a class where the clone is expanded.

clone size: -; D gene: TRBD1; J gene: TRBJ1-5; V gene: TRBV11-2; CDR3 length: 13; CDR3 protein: CASSPGQDQPQHF; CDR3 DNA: TGTGCCAGCAGCCCAGGACAGGATCAGCCCCAGCATTTT
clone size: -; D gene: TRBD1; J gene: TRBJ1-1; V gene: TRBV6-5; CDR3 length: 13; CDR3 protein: CASRPRGYTEAFF; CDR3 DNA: TGTGCCAGCAGACCCAGGGGGTACACTGAAGCTTTCTTT
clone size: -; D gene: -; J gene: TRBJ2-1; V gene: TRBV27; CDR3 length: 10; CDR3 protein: CASGVAEQFF; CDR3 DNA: TGTGCCAGCGGGGTAGCGGAGCAGTTCTTC
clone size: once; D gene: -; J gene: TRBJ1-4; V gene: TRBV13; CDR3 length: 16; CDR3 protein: CASSPRGYRANEKLFF; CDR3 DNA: TGTGCCAGCAGCCCCAGGGGTTACAGGGCTAATGAAAAACTGTTTTTT
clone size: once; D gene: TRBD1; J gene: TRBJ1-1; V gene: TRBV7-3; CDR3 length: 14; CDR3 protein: CASREGQGVSEAFF; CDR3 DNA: TGTGCCAGCAGGGAGGGACAGGGCGTTTCTGAAGCTTTCTTT
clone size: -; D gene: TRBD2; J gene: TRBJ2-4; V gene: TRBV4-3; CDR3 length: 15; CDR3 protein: CASSRGTSASNIQYF; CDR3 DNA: TGCGCCAGCAGCCGCGGGACTAGCGCATCAAACATTCAGTACTTC
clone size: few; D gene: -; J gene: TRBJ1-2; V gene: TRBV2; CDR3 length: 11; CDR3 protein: CASMRNYGYTF; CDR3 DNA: TGTGCCAGCATGCGGAACTATGGCTACACCTTC
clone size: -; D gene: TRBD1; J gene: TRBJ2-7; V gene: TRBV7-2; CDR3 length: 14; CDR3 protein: CASSSGQGGYEQYF; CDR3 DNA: TGTGCCAGCAGCTCGGGACAGGGGGGCTACGAGCAGTACTTC
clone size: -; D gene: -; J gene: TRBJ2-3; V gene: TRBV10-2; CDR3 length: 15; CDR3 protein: CASTDPRFGGDTQYF; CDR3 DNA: TGCGCCAGCACTGACCCTAGGTTTGGGGGGGATACGCAGTATTTT
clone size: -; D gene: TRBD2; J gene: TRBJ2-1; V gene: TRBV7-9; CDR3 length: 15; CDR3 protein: CASSLAGGAYNEQFF; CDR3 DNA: TGTGCCAGCAGCTTAGCGGGAGGGGCCTACAATGAGCAGTTCTTC
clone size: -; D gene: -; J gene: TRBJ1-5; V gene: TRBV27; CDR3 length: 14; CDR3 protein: CASSLAARYQPQHF; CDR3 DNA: TGTGCCAGCAGTTTAGCGGCGAGGTATCAGCCCCAGCATTTT
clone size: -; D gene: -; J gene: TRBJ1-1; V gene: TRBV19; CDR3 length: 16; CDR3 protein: CASSISPGREHLEAFF; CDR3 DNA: TGTGCCAGTAGTATCTCACCTGGACGGGAACACCTTGAAGCTTTCTTT
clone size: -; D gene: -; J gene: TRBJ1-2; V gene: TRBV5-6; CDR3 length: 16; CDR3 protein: CASSLSGAELIYGYTF; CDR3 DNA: TGTGCCAGCAGCTTGAGCGGGGCCGAACTTATCTATGGCTACACCTTC
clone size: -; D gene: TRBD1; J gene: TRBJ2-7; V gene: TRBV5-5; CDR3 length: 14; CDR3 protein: CASSSGTGGYEQYF; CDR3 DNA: TGTGCCAGCAGCTCCGGGACAGGGGGCTACGAGCAGTACTTC
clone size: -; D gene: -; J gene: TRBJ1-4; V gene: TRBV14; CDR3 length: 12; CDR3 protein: CARRQRGEKLFF; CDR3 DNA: TGTGCCAGGAGACAACGGGGGGAAAAACTGTTTTTT
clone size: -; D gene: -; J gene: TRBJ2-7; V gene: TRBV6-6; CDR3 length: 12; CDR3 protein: CASSSPGGEQYF; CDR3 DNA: TGTGCCAGCAGTTCCCCTGGGGGGGAGCAGTACTTC
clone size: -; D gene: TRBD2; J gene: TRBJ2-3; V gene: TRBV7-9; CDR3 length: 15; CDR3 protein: CASPQSGGPGWTQYF; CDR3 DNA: TGTGCCAGCCCCCAGAGCGGGGGGCCAGGGTGGACGCAGTATTTT